This record looks at one T cell receptor beta chain sequence and its context. The sample is drawn from a study of blood T cell repertoires in COVID-19. Study-level background: COVID-19 samples from acute and convalescent phases originated in the United States, Italy and Spain.

Profiling relied on immunoSEQ multiplex PCR, and the TCRdb table lists in-frame clones only, not all of them. The sample records about 320,000 clones, more than 90% being singletons. The CDR3 contains 14 residues. V lost 5 bases, J lost 3 bases, and 10 bases lay in between. From germline, CDR1 is SNHLY and CDR2 FYNNEI. Participants were placed into cohorts based on the clinical history they reported. This sequence originates from a man in his 60s who had recovered from COVID-19. Sequenced sample: PBMCs or T cells enriched from blood (not recorded which). J is TRBJ1-4 and V is TRBV2; D unclear. CDR3 nucleotide sequence: TGTGCCAGCAGTATAGACGGGTCTAATGAAAAACTGTTTTTT. Its protein is CASSIDGSNEKLFF. Filled out from reference TRBV2 and TRBJ1-4, the complete variable domain reads EPEVTQTPSHQVTQMGQEVILRCVPISNHLYFYWYRQILGQKVEFLVSFYNNEISEKSEIFDDQFSVERPDGSNFTLKIRSTKLEDSAMYFCASSIDGSNEKLFFGSGTQLSVL.